Presented here are 32 T cell receptor beta chains from one specimen sequenced in a study of T cells in Graves' hyperthyroidism and ophthalmopathy. TCR beta CDR3 regions were amplified from RNA transcripts. Researchers ran a first-round RT-PCR on the TCR CDR3 using the HTBI primer set. Using its own MiXCR run on the multiplex PCR reads, TCRdb lists one record per CDR3 protein. Here the sample spans approximately 700,000 distinct CDR3 sequences, about 15% being singletons. The sequenced sample was blood. The receptors stem from a man younger than 30 with Graves' hyperthyroidism.

This clonotype was counted at least ten times. This chain connects TRBV19 to TRBJ2-7; 11 bases fit TRBD1. This CDR3 comprises 17 residues. In germline, CDR1 is LNHDA, CDR2 SQIVND (reference sequence). V was clipped by 6 bases and J by 2 bases; unmatched bases: 12. The CDR3 DNA reads TGTGCCAGTAGCCCTCTACCTCCGGGACAGGGGGCCTACGAGCAGTACTTC. Residues: CASSPLPPGQGAYEQYF.

This clonotype was recorded a few times. The genes are TRBV27 and TRBJ2-7; TRBD2 agrees at 8 bases. The J segment lost 4 bases and the V segment lost 3 bases, leaving 11 bases of the junction unmatched. Germline CDR1 MNHEY, CDR2 SMNVEV (reference sequence). The CDR3 runs 16 residues. This chain's CDR3 is CASSLAGTRGAYEQYF. The CDR3 DNA reads as TGTGCCAGCAGTTTGGCCGGGACTAGAGGCGCATACGAGCAGTACTTC.

This clonotype was seen a few times. The rearrangement uses TRBV12-3 or TRBV12-4 and TRBJ1-2; 8 positions agree with TRBD1. V trimming: 2 bases; J trimming: 5 bases; junction bases outside the gene matches: 7. There are 15 residues in the CDR3. CDR3 sequence reads: CASSLRAGGSYGYTF. In DNA, the CDR3 is TGTGCCAGCAGTTTACGTGCAGGGGGCTCGTATGGCTACACCTTC.

This clonotype came up many times. The rearrangement joins TRBV5-1 to TRBJ1-1, with 7 bases aligning to TRBD1. This CDR3 is 15 amino acids long. CDR1 is SGHRS, CDR2 YFSETQ, per germline. With 4 bases clipped from V and 0 bases from J, the junction kept 6 bases outside the gene matches. Written as DNA, the CDR3 is TGCGCCAGCAGCGACCCACAGGGGATGAACACTGAAGCTTTCTTT. The encoded protein is CASSDPQGMNTEAFF. Together with reference TRBV5-1 and TRBJ1-1, the CDR3 gives the full variable domain: KAGVTQTPRYLIKTRGQQVTLSCSPISGHRSVSWYQQTPGQGLQFLFEYFSETQRNKGNFPGRFSGRQFSNSRSEMNVSTLELGDSALYLCASSDPQGMNTEAFFGQGTRLTVV.

In this sample, this clonotype turned up many times. The chain employs TRBV2 and TRBJ2-5; 12 nucleotides agree with TRBD2. Trimming took 10 bases from V and 3 from J; bases not matched to a gene: 6. Per germline, CDR1 SNHLY and CDR2 FYNNEI. The CDR3 length is 14 residues. Here the CDR3 reads CATSWTSGEETQYF. For the CDR3, the DNA is TGTGCCACCAGCTGGACTAGCGGGGAAGAGACCCAGTACTTC. The entire variable domain, with the rest obtained from reference TRBV2 and TRBJ2-5, is as follows: EPEVTQTPSHQVTQMGQEVILRCVPISNHLYFYWYRQILGQKVEFLVSFYNNEISEKSEIFDDQFSVERPDGSNFTLKIRSTKLEDSAMYFCATSWTSGEETQYFGPGTRLLVL.

The V and J genes are TRBV7-2 and TRBJ2-7; a possible D gene is TRBD1 (6 bases). The CDR3 is 14 residues long. From germline, CDR1 is SGHTA and CDR2 FQGNSA. The ends were cut back, 5 bases at V and 6 bases at J, with 17 bases in the middle. The CDR3 reads CASSQTTGNREQYF. CDR3 in DNA: TGTGCCAGCAGCCAGACCACAGGGAATCGCGAGCAGTACTTC.

This clonotype was seen many times. The chain joins TRBV27 to TRBJ2-1, with D unresolved. Looked up from germline, CDR1 is MNHEY and CDR2 is SMNVEV (reference sequence). Trimming stripped 0 bases from V and 1 base from J, with 7 bases between. The CDR3 runs 15 residues. The CDR3 DNA is TGTGCCAGCAGTTTATCGGCCGGGTCCTACAATGAGCAGTTCTTC. It yields the protein CASSLSAGSYNEQFF.

In this sample, this clonotype turned up a few times. The chain uses TRBV4-1 and TRBJ2-1; D is ambiguous. With 2 bases removed from V and 3 bases from J, the gap between germline ends came to 11 bases. The CDR3 has 15 residues. Germline-derived CDR1 and CDR2 are MGHRA and YSYEKL. The CDR3 sequence is CASSQLSSFYNEQFF. As DNA, the CDR3 is TGCGCCAGCAGCCAATTATCTAGTTTCTACAATGAGCAGTTCTTC.

This clonotype appeared many times. J is TRBJ2-7 and V is TRBV12-3 or TRBV12-4; D unclear. The CDR3 is made up of 11 amino acids. The V and J ends lost 6 bases and 7 bases respectively, with 10 bases between them. CDR3 nucleotide sequence: TGTGCCAGCAGCCTCCTAGGAGAGCAGTACTTC. This gives the protein CASSLLGEQYF.

There are many counts of this clonotype. The chain combines TRBV2 with TRBJ1-2; perhaps TRBD1 as D (6 bases). The CDR3 consists of 15 residues. Trimming left V 4 bases short and J 0 bases short, with 12 bases between. The V gene's germline CDR1 is SNHLY and CDR2 FYNNEI. CDR3 residues: CASSGTGLANYGYTF. As DNA, the CDR3 is TGTGCCAGCAGTGGCACAGGGTTAGCTAACTATGGCTACACCTTC.

V usage is TRBV7-9 and J usage is TRBJ2-5; TRBD2 agrees at 10 bases. Germline V lookup: CDR1 SEHNR, CDR2 FQNEAQ (reference sequence). This CDR3 is 15 amino acids long. Trimming took 5 bases from V and 5 from J; bases not matched to a gene: 8. The CDR3 spells CASSLSGRFGETQYF. CDR3 sequence (DNA): TGTGCCAGCAGCCTTAGCGGGAGGTTCGGTGAGACCCAGTACTTC. Full variable domain (outside the CDR3, taken from reference TRBV7-9 and TRBJ2-5): DTGVSQNPRHKITKRGQNVTFRCDPISEHNRLYWYRQTLGQGPEFLTYFQNEAQLEKSRLLSDRFSAERPKGSFSTLEIQRTEQGDSAMYLCASSLSGRFGETQYFGPGTRLLVL.

This clonotype has at least ten counts. The rearrangement links TRBV11-2 to TRBJ2-7, with a tentative D call TRBD2 (6 bases). Germline V gene lookup returns CDR1 SGHAT and CDR2 FQNNGV. This CDR3 is 14 amino acids long. V shed 1 base and J shed 6 bases, with 13 bases lying between them. The CDR3 DNA sequence: TGTGCCAGCAGCTTAGTGGTGTCGCGGGGCGAGCAGTACTTC. Residues: CASSLVVSRGEQYF. The full variable domain, rest sourced from reference TRBV11-2 and TRBJ2-7, is EAGVAQSPRYKIIEKRQSVAFWCNPISGHATLYWYQQILGQGPKLLIQFQNNGVVDDSQLPKDRFSAERLKGVDSTLKIQPAKLEDSAVYLCASSLVVSRGEQYFGPGTRLTVT.

This clonotype occurred many times. The V gene is TRBV3-1, the J gene TRBJ2-5; 9 bases line up with TRBD2. The CDR3 loop spans 14 amino acids. Germline V lookup: CDR1 LGHDT, CDR2 YNNKEL (reference sequence). V lost 5 bases, J lost 2 bases, and 3 bases stayed unmatched. The CDR3 is CASSETSGQETQYF. As DNA, the CDR3 is TGTGCCAGCAGCGAGACTAGCGGACAAGAGACCCAGTACTTC.

Only a few counts were recorded for this clonotype. V gene TRBV28 combines with J gene TRBJ2-4, with TRBD1 as a possible D gene (6 bases). V lost 7 bases, J lost 0 bases, and 19 bases lay in between. The CDR3 length is 17 residues. Germline CDR1 is MDHEN and CDR2 is SYDVKM. CDR3 sequence: CASTTPRGKLAKNIQYF. In nucleotides, the CDR3 is TGTGCCAGCACAACCCCCAGGGGAAAGCTAGCCAAAAACATTCAGTACTTC.

This clonotype was counted many times. J is TRBJ1-2 and V is TRBV12-3 or TRBV12-4; 7 nucleotides match TRBD1. V lost 6 bases and J lost 4; bases outside the gene matches: 5. The length of the CDR3 is 13 residues. The CDR3 is CASSLQGSYGYTF. For the CDR3, the DNA is TGTGCCAGCAGCTTACAGGGGAGCTATGGCTACACCTTC.

The V gene is TRBV4-3, the J gene TRBJ2-1; 15 nucleotides match TRBD2. The CDR3 is 16 amino acids. The V gene end was trimmed by 0 bases and the J gene end by 9 bases; junction bases not matched to a gene: 3. Per germline, CDR1 LGHNA and CDR2 YSLEER. CDR3 in amino acids: CASSQEGTSGRSEQFF. The CDR3 DNA follows: TGCGCCAGCAGCCAAGAGGGGACTAGCGGGAGGAGTGAGCAGTTCTTC.

This clonotype was detected a few times. V is TRBV3-1 and J is TRBJ1-1; perhaps TRBD1 as D (6 bases). CDR3 length: 17 residues. The germline V gene has CDR1 LGHDT and CDR2 YNNKEL (reference sequence). V dropped 1 base and J dropped 8 bases, with 23 bases sitting between them. The CDR3 DNA reads as TGTGCCAGCAGCCAAGGAACGGGACAACTCGCCAACCACGAAGCTTTCTTT. Translating gives CASSQGTGQLANHEAFF. Full variable domain (remainder filled in from reference TRBV3-1 and TRBJ1-1): DTAVSQTPKYLVTQMGNDKSIKCEQNLGHDTMYWYKQDSKKFLKIMFSYNNKELIINETVPNRFSPKSPDKAHLNLHINSLELGDSAVYFCASSQGTGQLANHEAFFGQGTRLTVV.

This clonotype was detected many times. J is TRBJ2-1 and V is TRBV7-3; no reliable D call. The CDR3 contains 13 residues. Germline values: CDR1 SGHTA, CDR2 FQGTGA. V lost 4 bases and J lost 9, with 13 bases in between. CDR3 region: CASSSGPGSEQFF. In DNA, the CDR3 is TGTGCCAGCAGCTCTGGCCCCGGAAGTGAGCAGTTCTTC.

V usage is TRBV15 and J usage is TRBJ2-4, with 8 bases aligning to TRBD1. CDR3 length equals 18 residues. The V and J ends lost 1 base and 1 base, in that order; junction bases with no gene match: 9. The germline V gene has CDR1 LNHNV and CDR2 YYDKDF (reference sequence). Here the CDR3 reads CATSRGSDRGTAKNIQYF. CDR3 DNA sequence: TGTGCCACCAGCAGAGGTTCTGACAGGGGTACGGCCAAAAACATTCAGTACTTC.

At least ten counts were recorded for this clonotype. The chain employs TRBV20-1 and TRBJ1-1; D not resolved. Germline V CDR1 and CDR2: DFQATT, SNEGSKA (reference sequence). The CDR3 is 12 residues long. V dropped 5 bases and J dropped 4 bases, with 11 bases sitting between them. The CDR3 region is CSALTQSTEAFF. The CDR3 nucleotides are TGCAGTGCTCTCACCCAAAGCACTGAAGCTTTCTTT.

The table lists this clonotype with a few counts. J is TRBJ1-1 and V is TRBV2, with 7 positions matching TRBD1. The CDR3 covers 14 residues. Germline V lookup: CDR1 SNHLY, CDR2 FYNNEI. The junction had 9 bases not matched to a gene; V was cut back by 6 bases and J by 5 bases. The CDR3 spells CASRRGQGRTEAFF. In DNA, the CDR3 is TGTGCCAGCAGGAGGGGGCAGGGACGAACTGAAGCTTTCTTT.

The sample holds many counts of this clonotype. The rearrangement uses TRBV6-2 or TRBV6-3 and TRBJ2-5; no definite D call. Germline-derived CDR1 and CDR2 are MNHEY and SVGEGT. The CDR3 has 12 residues. V shed 2 bases and J shed 7 bases, with 8 bases lying between them. The CDR3 DNA reads TGTGCCAGCAGTTACGGGGTGGGGACCCAGTACTTC. Translation gives CASSYGVGTQYF.

The chain uses TRBV10-2 and TRBJ2-2; 8 bases agree with TRBD2. The CDR3 is made up of 17 amino acids. Per the germline V gene, CDR1 is WSHSY and CDR2 is SAAADI. The ends lost 10 bases at V and 5 bases at J; junction bases unmatched: 18. The CDR3 sequence is CATSPPGTRTWTGELFF. Here the CDR3 DNA reads TGCGCCACCTCCCCCCCCGGGACTAGAACCTGGACCGGGGAGCTGTTTTTT.

This clonotype was seen a few times. At one boundary the junction diverges from the germline segment, which might be a read error. The gene calls are TRBV7-2 and TRBJ2-6; no reliable D call. Germline V CDR1 and CDR2: SGHTA, FQGNSA. The length of the CDR3 is 11 residues. CDR3 DNA: TGTGCCAGCAGCTTAACCGGCCGGTTGATTTTC. Its translation: CASSLTGRLIF.

Concerning this clonotype itself: Possible read error: a much larger clone is one base away. The chain links TRBV3-1 to TRBJ2-1; no definite D call. The J call is in doubt because the DNA end fits TRBJ2-7 better. Germline V CDR1 and CDR2: LGHDT, YNNKEL (reference sequence). The CDR3 length is 16 residues. The CDR3 loop reads CASSPPLLGSYNEQYF. CDR3 nucleotide sequence: TGTGCCAGCAGCCCGCCCCTCTTAGGCTCCTACAATGAGCAGTACTTC.

CDR3 sequence reads: CAISEGPDWEQYF. The CDR3 DNA is TGTGCCATCAGTGAGGGGCCCGACTGGGAGCAGTACTTC. This chain connects TRBV10-3 to TRBJ2-7; no clear D gene. Germline V gives CDR1 ENHRY, CDR2 SYGVKD. CDR3 length equals 13 residues. V lost 2 bases, J lost 7 bases, and 12 bases lay in between.

This clonotype was found many times. The chain uses TRBV12-5 and TRBJ2-3; TRBD1 aligns across 9 bases. The CDR3 loop spans 16 amino acids. The trim removed 5 bases at V and 4 bases at J, leaving 10 bases unmatched. Per the germline V gene, CDR1 is LGHNT and CDR2 is FRNRAP. The CDR3 DNA is TGTGCTAGTGGTCTATCCGGGACAGGGAGTCCAGATACGCAGTATTTT. This encodes CASGLSGTGSPDTQYF. The entire variable domain, with the rest obtained from reference TRBV12-5 and TRBJ2-3, is as follows: DARVTQTPRHKVTEMGQEVTMRCQPILGHNTVFWYRQTMMQGLELLAYFRNRAPLDDSGMPKDRFSAEMPDATLATLKIQPSEPRDSAVYFCASGLSGTGSPDTQYFGPGTRLTVL.

In this sample, this clonotype turned up many times. V and J are TRBV20-1 and TRBJ1-6, with D tentatively TRBD1 (5 bases). There are 15 residues in the CDR3. Trimming removed 0 bases at V and 9 bases at J, with 15 bases between. CDR1 and CDR2 from the germline V gene are DFQATT and SNEGSKA (reference sequence). This chain's CDR3 is CSARDETAVFSPLHF. The DNA of the CDR3 is TGCAGTGCTAGAGATGAGACAGCAGTATTTTCACCCCTCCACTTT.

This clonotype has at least ten counts. The chain employs TRBV11-3 and TRBJ2-1; D not certain. The V gene lost 5 bases and the J gene lost 6 bases, with 14 bases spanning the gap. The CDR3 spans 14 residues. Germline V gene sequence: CDR1 SGHNT, CDR2 YENEEA. The CDR3 spells CASSTPRSSNEQFF. CDR3 DNA sequence: TGTGCCAGCAGCACCCCCCGCAGCTCCAATGAGCAGTTCTTC.

At least ten counts were recorded for this clonotype. V is TRBV7-9 and J is TRBJ1-1; tentative D call: TRBD1 (6 bases). CDR3 length: 14 amino acids. Germline V gene sequence: CDR1 SEHNR, CDR2 FQNEAQ (reference sequence). V was shortened by 5 bases and J by 4 bases, with 14 bases between the two germline ends. CDR3 nucleotide sequence: TGTGCCAGCAGCCCCAGGGGTTTTGTCACTGAAGCTTTCTTT. This gives the protein CASSPRGFVTEAFF.

The chain recombines TRBV29-1 with TRBJ2-1; D is perhaps TRBD2 (5 bases). The CDR3 is 15 residues long. With 8 bases removed from V and 3 bases from J, the gap between germline ends came to 20 bases. The germline V gene has CDR1 SQVTM and CDR2 ANQGSEA. CDR3 DNA sequence: TGCAGCTTTCCCGTTGGGAGTCGGCGCTACAATGAGCAGTTCTTC. Its translation is CSFPVGSRRYNEQFF.

In this sample, this clonotype turned up many times. This chain uses TRBV27 with TRBJ2-5, with D perhaps being TRBD1 or TRBD2 (5 bases each). Germline CDR1 is MNHEY and CDR2 is SMNVEV (reference sequence). The ends were cut back, 5 bases at V and 2 bases at J, with 15 bases in the middle. The CDR3 spans 15 residues. Here the CDR3 reads CASSPGPGPQETQYF. CDR3 DNA sequence: TGTGCCAGCAGTCCCGGTCCGGGACCGCAAGAGACCCAGTACTTC.